The present T cell receptor (beta chain) was sequenced within a study of CD8 T cells in ankylosing spondylitis. The table lists this clonotype with a few counts. Its specificity is not known. Study results and limitations: Clones linked to disease were reported to show significant enrichment in matched ankylosing spondylitis synovial fluid. Disease-linked clones proved CD8+ and comparatively uncommon in peripheral blood. Ankylosing spondylitis blood seemed to carry a telltale TCR beta motif made of under ten highly homologous variants.

Quantitative barcoded 5'-RACE was used to prepare TCR beta libraries. TCRdb re-called the 5' RACE reads with MiXCR, one entry per CDR3 protein. Among about 800,000 distinct CDR3 sequences listed, 10% to 15% were seen once. Trimming cost V 6 bases and J 1 base, with 12 bases left between them. Looked up from germline, CDR1 is SGHTA and CDR2 is FQGNSA. This CDR3 region has 14 residues. The clonotype originates from a male donor with ankylosing spondylitis. Sequenced sample: blood, either unsorted or a sorted T cell fraction (not recorded which). The chain uses TRBV7-2 and TRBJ1-1; D possibly corresponds to TRBD1 (6 bases). The CDR3 bases are TGTGCCAGCAGACCTACAGGGAGGAACACTGAAGCTTTCTTT. This sequence encodes CASRPTGRNTEAFF.